The 14 T cell receptor beta chains given below trace back to one sample, sequenced in a study of immune cell composition in non-small cell lung cancer. Sequencing used immunoSEQ multiplex PCR; TCRdb keeps in-frame clones, though not all of them. The data show approximately 4,000 clones, around 79% seen once. The sample comprised lung tumor tissue. The receptors were sampled from a human donor with non-small cell lung cancer.

J is TRBJ1-4 and V is TRBV11-2, with no clear D. Germline CDR1 and CDR2: SGHAT and FQNNGV. V lost 2 bases and J lost 12, with 22 bases in between. CDR3 size: 16 residues. CDR3 sequence: CASSLLRGGGGGELFF. CDR3 DNA sequence: TGTGCCAGCAGCTTATTGCGCGGAGGTGGAGGTGGGGAACTGTTTTTT.

This clone has a handful of counts. This chain connects TRBV14 to TRBJ1-1; D not resolved. CDR1 and CDR2 (germline): SGHDN, FVKESK. The V end was cut by 5 bases, the J end by 2 bases, with 15 bases between. The CDR3 has 15 residues. As DNA, the CDR3 is TGTGCCAGCAGCGAACTAAGACGGAAAAACACTGAAGCTTTCTTT. Translated, it gives CASSELRRKNTEAFF.

The CDR3 DNA reads TGTGCCAGCAGCCCGCTCGCGGGAGTGAAGATTTCTGGGGCCAACGTCCTGACTTTC. Translation: CASSPLAGVKISGANVLTF. The rearrangement joins TRBV7-9 to TRBJ2-6; 7 bases are shared with TRBD2. This CDR3 region has 19 residues. CDR1 SEHNR and CDR2 FQNEAQ come from the germline V gene (reference sequence). The trim removed 5 bases at V and 1 base at J, leaving 14 bases unmatched.

The chain combines TRBV4-3 with TRBJ2-1; TRBD1 matches at 8 bases. Germline CDR1 and CDR2: LGHNA and YSLEER. This CDR3 comprises 16 residues. The V gene end was trimmed by 8 bases and the J gene end by 7 bases; junction bases not matched to a gene: 16. The CDR3 protein is CASSSLGMTGENEQFF. In DNA form, the CDR3 reads TGCGCCAGCTCCTCATTGGGTATGACAGGGGAAAATGAGCAGTTCTTC.

V usage is TRBV5-1 and J usage is TRBJ2-2; D gene ambiguous. The CDR3 is made up of 12 amino acids. The V gene lost 6 bases and the J gene lost 3 bases, with 6 bases spanning the gap. Germline V gene lookup returns CDR1 SGHRS and CDR2 YFSETQ. The CDR3 sequence: CASNRDTGELFF. The DNA of the CDR3 is TGCGCCAGCAACCGGGACACCGGGGAGCTGTTTTTT.

V is TRBV7-9 and J is TRBJ2-5; 7 positions agree with TRBD2. The CDR3 loop spans 14 amino acids. CDR1 SEHNR and CDR2 FQNEAQ come from the germline V gene (reference sequence). V shed 3 bases, J shed 5 bases, and the junction held 6 bases outside the gene matches. CDR3 sequence (DNA): TGTGCCAGCAGCTTGGCGGGAGTGGGGGAGACCCAGTACTTC. Encoded protein: CASSLAGVGETQYF.

This clone appeared a few times. In DNA form, the CDR3 reads TGTGCCAGCAGCTTTACGGGAGCAACTCGGGAGACCCAGTACTTC. Protein: CASSFTGATRETQYF. The chain uses TRBV5-6 and TRBJ2-5; maybe TRBD2 (6 bases). Germline-derived CDR1 and CDR2 are SGHDT and YYEEEE. The length of the CDR3 is 15 residues. V lost 2 bases to trimming and J lost 5 bases, with 16 bases between them.

The chain has TRBV7-9 and TRBJ2-7; possibly TRBD1 for D (6 bases). Germline loops: CDR1 SEHNR, CDR2 FQNEAQ (reference sequence). Trimming removed 0 bases at V and 7 bases at J, with 16 bases between. The CDR3 covers 15 residues. The CDR3 coding sequence is TGTGCCAGCAGCTTAGCCCCCCTGGGGGCTAAAGAGCAGTACTTC. The encoded protein is CASSLAPLGAKEQYF.

The chain joins TRBV30 to TRBJ1-5, with no clear D. Looked up from germline, CDR1 is GTSNPN and CDR2 is SVGIG (reference sequence). The CDR3 totals 13 residues. V was clipped by 5 bases and J by 6 bases, with 14 bases between them. Written as DNA, the CDR3 is TGTGCCTGGGCGATAGGAGGAGGTCAGCCCCAGCATTTT. It specifies CAWAIGGGQPQHF.

J is TRBJ1-4 and V is TRBV2; D uncertain. There are 13 residues in the CDR3. Germline loops: CDR1 SNHLY, CDR2 FYNNEI. V was cut by 8 bases and J by 7 bases, with 14 bases left in between. The CDR3 region is CASRRGSGEKLFF. CDR3 nucleotide sequence: TGTGCCAGCCGACGGGGATCGGGTGAAAAACTGTTTTTT.

The J gene is TRBJ1-1, the V gene TRBV7-9; D is perhaps TRBD1 (5 bases). CDR1 SEHNR and CDR2 FQNEAQ come from the germline V gene (reference sequence). The CDR3 sequence is 15 residues long. Trimming took off 5 bases at V and 5 bases at J, with 18 bases between the two ends. The CDR3 protein is CASSPGSEGVTEAFF. The CDR3 nucleotides read TGTGCCAGCAGCCCGGGGTCCGAAGGGGTTACTGAAGCTTTCTTT. Filled out from reference TRBV7-9 and TRBJ1-1, the complete variable domain reads DTGVSQNPRHKITKRGQNVTFRCDPISEHNRLYWYRQTLGQGPEFLTYFQNEAQLEKSRLLSDRFSAERPKGSFSTLEIQRTEQGDSAMYLCASSPGSEGVTEAFFGQGTRLTVV.

The chain joins TRBV4-3 to TRBJ1-2; 8 bases line up with TRBD1. The V gene's germline CDR1 is LGHNA and CDR2 YSLEER. The CDR3 totals 13 residues. V trimming: 6 bases; J trimming: 7 bases; junction bases outside the gene matches: 7. The CDR3 nucleotides are TGCGCCAGCAGTCCTGACAGGGGTCGTGGCTACACCTTC. Its protein product is CASSPDRGRGYTF.

The chain couples TRBV4-3 to TRBJ1-6, with D tentatively TRBD1 (5 bases). V was shortened by 4 bases and J by 11 bases, with 15 bases between the two germline ends. CDR3 size: 14 residues. Germline V gene sequence: CDR1 LGHNA, CDR2 YSLEER. CDR3 nucleotides: TGCGCCAGCAGCCCCGGCAGGGTTTATCCACCCCTCCACTTT. Its translation: CASSPGRVYPPLHF.

This chain connects TRBV6-5 to TRBJ1-5; D is undetermined. Germline V gene data show CDR1 as MNHEY and CDR2 as SVGAGI. Trimming removed 5 bases at V and 4 bases at J, with 9 bases between. This CDR3 comprises 13 residues. CDR3 sequence (DNA): TGTGCCAGCAGTATGCGGCTGAATCAGCCCCAGCATTTT. It specifies CASSMRLNQPQHF.